These 18 T cell receptor beta chains were all obtained from the same sample, sequenced in a study of shared clonotypes between healthy human individuals. The naive CD8 subset, CD45RO-negative cells positively selected for CCR7, excluded terminally differentiated effector memory CD45RA+ cells. Libraries were prepared by immunoSEQ multiplex PCR; TCRdb keeps only in-frame clonotypes and omits some of them. The sample records under 1 million clones, more than 85% being singletons. Sequencing used naive CD8+ T cells sorted from blood. Every receptor here comes from a man aged 30 to 45 in good health.

The CDR3 DNA reads TGCAGCGTACGAACCGGAGCGAACTCCTACGAGCAGTACTTC. Translation: CSVRTGANSYEQYF. The chain employs TRBV29-1 and TRBJ2-7; D ambiguous. The V end was cut by 6 bases, the J end by 0 bases, with 15 bases between. Per the germline V gene, CDR1 is SQVTM and CDR2 is ANQGSEA. The CDR3 contains 14 residues.

The chain links TRBV5-1 to TRBJ2-7; 10 bases are a match to TRBD1. J was trimmed by 3 bases and V by 3 bases; bases with no gene match: 3. Germline V CDR1 and CDR2: SGHRS, YFSETQ. The CDR3 sequence is 14 residues long. The CDR3: CASSWGTGVYEQYF. CDR3 coding DNA: TGCGCCAGCAGCTGGGGGACAGGGGTCTACGAGCAGTACTTC.

Notes on this clone: Distinct nucleotide sequences in the sample also encode this CDR3. The chain couples TRBV6-5 to TRBJ1-1; no definite D call. Germline CDR1 MNHEY, CDR2 SVGAGI. The CDR3 runs to 12 residues. The V gene lost 6 bases and the J gene lost 5 bases, with 10 bases spanning the gap. The DNA for the CDR3 is TGTGCCAGCAGAACGGGAGGGACTGAAGCTTTCTTT. Its protein is CASRTGGTEAFF.

This chain connects TRBV4-1 to TRBJ2-7, with unresolved D. V was clipped by 6 bases and J by 2 bases, with 17 bases between them. The germline CDR1 and CDR2 sequences are MGHRA and YSYEKL. The CDR3 length is 15 residues. The DNA of the CDR3 is TGCGCCAGCAGTTCTGTTCTAGGTAACCCCTACGAGCAGTACTTC. It yields the protein CASSSVLGNPYEQYF.

The chain recombines TRBV5-6 with TRBJ2-7; 7 bases are a match to TRBD1. Germline CDR1 reads SGHDT; CDR2 reads YYEEEE. There are 15 residues in the CDR3. V was clipped by 6 bases and J by 2 bases; unmatched bases: 11. CDR3 DNA: TGTGCCAGCATCCCAAAGGGGGCGCCCCCCTACGAGCAGTACTTC. It encodes CASIPKGAPPYEQYF.

The V call is TRBV15, the J call TRBJ1-5; the D is unclear. The CDR3 length is 13 residues. The germline CDR1 and CDR2 sequences are LNHNV and YYDKDF (reference sequence). The germline V and J ends were trimmed by 0 bases and 4 bases, with 4 bases remaining between them. CDR3 sequence: CATSRDLNQPQHF. Written as DNA, the CDR3 is TGTGCCACCAGCAGAGATCTGAATCAGCCCCAGCATTTT.

The chain employs TRBV6-1 and TRBJ2-7; D may be TRBD1 (6 bases). The germline gives CDR1 MNHNS, CDR2 SASEGT. The CDR3 contains 16 residues. V was trimmed by 4 bases and J by 2 bases, leaving 18 bases between them. The CDR3 sequence: CASSGLGTSEPYEQYF. DNA for the CDR3: TGTGCCAGCAGTGGGTTGGGGACAAGCGAACCCTACGAGCAGTACTTC.

This chain joins TRBV7-9 and TRBJ1-2, with D possibly TRBD1 on 6 matching bases. V lost 10 bases and J 0 bases, leaving 12 bases between the germline ends. The length of the CDR3 is 13 residues. Germline V lookup: CDR1 SEHNR, CDR2 FQNEAQ (reference sequence). CDR3 DNA sequence: TGTGCCACACGCACAGGGACTAACTATGGCTACACCTTC. Its translation is CATRTGTNYGYTF.

The chain couples TRBV5-1 to TRBJ2-1; D not certain. This CDR3 spans 12 amino acids. Germline V gene sequence: CDR1 SGHRS, CDR2 YFSETQ. V lost 4 bases, J lost 7 bases, and 9 bases lay in between. The CDR3 region has the DNA TGCGCCAGCAGCCTGATGGGGAATGAGCAGTTCTTC. Translation: CASSLMGNEQFF.

The chain has TRBV4-1 and TRBJ2-7, with D unclear. CDR3 length equals 15 residues. The V end was cut by 2 bases, the J end by 0 bases, with 11 bases between. Germline V CDR1 and CDR2: MGHRA, YSYEKL. Here the CDR3 DNA reads TGCGCCAGCAGCCAACGACTCGATACCTCCTACGAGCAGTACTTC. This gives the protein CASSQRLDTSYEQYF.

The chain has TRBV7-9 and TRBJ1-1, with D unresolved. The CDR3 is 12 amino acids. CDR1 SEHNR and CDR2 FQNEAQ come from the germline V gene (reference sequence). V was cut by 0 bases and J by 5 bases, with 4 bases left in between. The CDR3: CASSLAQTEAFF. The CDR3 nucleotides are TGTGCCAGCAGCTTAGCGCAGACTGAAGCTTTCTTT.

This chain joins TRBV2 and TRBJ1-3, with a tentative D call TRBD1 (5 bases). The CDR3 consists of 12 residues. Deletions cut 9 bases from V and 1 base from J, with 7 bases between. From germline, CDR1 is SNHLY and CDR2 FYNNEI. The CDR3 reads CARGASGNTIYF. The CDR3 region has the DNA TGTGCCAGAGGGGCATCTGGAAACACCATATATTTT. Full variable domain (remainder filled in from reference TRBV2 and TRBJ1-3): EPEVTQTPSHQVTQMGQEVILRCVPISNHLYFYWYRQILGQKVEFLVSFYNNEISEKSEIFDDQFSVERPDGSNFTLKIRSTKLEDSAMYFCARGASGNTIYFGEGSWLTVV.

The genes are TRBV14 and TRBJ2-1; 15 bases map to TRBD2. Germline V gene sequence: CDR1 SGHDN, CDR2 FVKESK. There are 17 residues in the CDR3. V shed 1 base, J shed 4 bases, and the junction held 2 bases outside the gene matches. In DNA, the CDR3 is TGTGCCAGCAGCCAAGGGACTAGCGGGAGGGGGTACAATGAGCAGTTCTTC. This translates into CASSQGTSGRGYNEQFF.

The V and J genes are TRBV6-1 and TRBJ2-4; D remains ambiguous. V was cut by 8 bases and J by 5 bases, with 4 bases left in between. This CDR3 is 10 amino acids long. Germline V CDR1 and CDR2: MNHNS, SASEGT. This chain's CDR3 is CASSQNIQYF. The CDR3 DNA follows: TGTGCCAGCTCTCAAAACATTCAGTACTTC.

CDR3 in DNA: TGTGCCAGCGCCGGGGACAGGGGAGTTGCCTACGAGCAGTACTTC. This gives the protein CASAGDRGVAYEQYF. V usage is TRBV7-9 and J usage is TRBJ2-7; 10 bases map to TRBD1. This CDR3 has 15 amino acids. V gave up 8 bases and J gave up 2 bases; unmatched junction bases: 9. Per germline, CDR1 SEHNR and CDR2 FQNEAQ (reference sequence). The complete variable domain, with remaining parts taken from reference TRBV7-9 and TRBJ2-7, reads DTGVSQNPRHKITKRGQNVTFRCDPISEHNRLYWYRQTLGQGPEFLTYFQNEAQLEKSRLLSDRFSAERPKGSFSTLEIQRTEQGDSAMYLCASAGDRGVAYEQYFGPGTRLTVT.

The chain employs TRBV30 and TRBJ2-1; a possible D gene is TRBD2 (6 bases). Germline assignment: CDR1 GTSNPN and CDR2 SVGIG (reference sequence). CDR3 size: 13 residues. Trimming left V 6 bases short and J 9 bases short, with 18 bases between. CDR3 amino acids: CACRLEPLSEQFF. DNA of the CDR3: TGTGCCTGTCGACTAGAACCATTGAGTGAGCAGTTCTTC.

A remark on this clone: This sample includes further DNA sequences coding for the same CDR3. This sequence joins TRBV28 and TRBJ2-7; TRBD2 is a possible D gene (5 bases). Between the trimmed V and J ends, which lost 5 bases and 0 bases, there was a span of 8 bases. CDR1 and CDR2 from the germline V gene are MDHEN and SYDVKM. This CDR3 has 13 amino acids. The CDR3 DNA follows: TGTGCCAGCAGTCTAGCAGGCTCCTACGAGCAGTACTTC. Protein product: CASSLAGSYEQYF.

This clone has just one count. This sequence joins TRBV7-9 and TRBJ1-5; 10 nucleotides line up with TRBD1. The CDR3 contains 14 residues. Germline CDR1 SEHNR, CDR2 FQNEAQ (reference sequence). The J segment lost 6 bases and the V segment lost 5 bases, leaving 4 bases of the junction unmatched. The CDR3 DNA sequence: TGTGCCAGCAGCCCGGGGACAGGGGTTCAGCCCCAGCATTTT. It codes for CASSPGTGVQPQHF.